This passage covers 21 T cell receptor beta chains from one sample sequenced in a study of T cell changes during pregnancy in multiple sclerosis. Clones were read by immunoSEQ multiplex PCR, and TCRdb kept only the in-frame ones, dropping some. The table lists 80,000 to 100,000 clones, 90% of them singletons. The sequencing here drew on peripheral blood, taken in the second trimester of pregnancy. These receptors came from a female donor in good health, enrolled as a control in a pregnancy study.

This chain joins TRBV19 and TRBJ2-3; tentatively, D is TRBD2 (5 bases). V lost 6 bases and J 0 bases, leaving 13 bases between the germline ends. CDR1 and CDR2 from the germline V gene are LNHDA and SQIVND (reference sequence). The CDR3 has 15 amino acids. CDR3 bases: TGTGCCAGTAGCTACTCGGGGAGAAGCACAGATACGCAGTATTTT. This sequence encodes CASSYSGRSTDTQYF.

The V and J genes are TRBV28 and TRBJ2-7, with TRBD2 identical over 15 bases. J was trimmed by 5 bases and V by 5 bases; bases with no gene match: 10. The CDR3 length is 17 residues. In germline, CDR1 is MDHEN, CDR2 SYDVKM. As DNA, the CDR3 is TGTGCCAGCAGTCCCTGGACTAGCGGGAGGGTGGCTGACGAGCAGTACTTC. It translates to CASSPWTSGRVADEQYF.

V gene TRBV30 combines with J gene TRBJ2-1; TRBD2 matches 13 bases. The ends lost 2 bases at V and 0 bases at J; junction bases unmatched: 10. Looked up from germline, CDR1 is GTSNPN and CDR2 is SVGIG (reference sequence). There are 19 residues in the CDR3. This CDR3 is CAWSTGTSGDLHSYNEQFF. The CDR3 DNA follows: TGTGCCTGGAGTACCGGGACTAGCGGGGACCTTCACTCCTACAATGAGCAGTTCTTC.

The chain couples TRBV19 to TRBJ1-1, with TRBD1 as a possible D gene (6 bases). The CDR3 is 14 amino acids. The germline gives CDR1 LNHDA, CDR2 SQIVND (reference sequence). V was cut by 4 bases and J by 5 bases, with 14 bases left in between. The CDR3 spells CASSTQGYGTEAFF. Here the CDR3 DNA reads TGTGCCAGTAGTACCCAGGGGTACGGTACTGAAGCTTTCTTT.

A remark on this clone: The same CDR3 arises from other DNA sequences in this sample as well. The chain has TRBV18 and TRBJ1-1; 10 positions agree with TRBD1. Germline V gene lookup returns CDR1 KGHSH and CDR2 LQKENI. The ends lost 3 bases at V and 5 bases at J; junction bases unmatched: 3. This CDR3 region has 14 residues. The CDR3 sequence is CASSPGQGRTEAFF. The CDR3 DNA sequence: TGTGCCAGCTCACCGGGACAGGGGAGGACTGAAGCTTTCTTT.

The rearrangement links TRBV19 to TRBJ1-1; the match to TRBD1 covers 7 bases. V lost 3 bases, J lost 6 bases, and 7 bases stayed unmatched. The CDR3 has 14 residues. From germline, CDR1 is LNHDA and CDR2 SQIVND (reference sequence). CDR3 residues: CASSIRAGGPEAFF. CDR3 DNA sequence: TGTGCCAGTAGTATTCGGGCAGGGGGTCCTGAAGCTTTCTTT.

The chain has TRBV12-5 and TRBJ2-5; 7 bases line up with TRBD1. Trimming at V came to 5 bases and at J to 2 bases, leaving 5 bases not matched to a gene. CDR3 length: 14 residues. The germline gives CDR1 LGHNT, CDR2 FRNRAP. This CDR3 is CASGLGTVQETQYF. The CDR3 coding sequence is TGTGCTAGTGGTCTCGGGACAGTACAAGAGACCCAGTACTTC.

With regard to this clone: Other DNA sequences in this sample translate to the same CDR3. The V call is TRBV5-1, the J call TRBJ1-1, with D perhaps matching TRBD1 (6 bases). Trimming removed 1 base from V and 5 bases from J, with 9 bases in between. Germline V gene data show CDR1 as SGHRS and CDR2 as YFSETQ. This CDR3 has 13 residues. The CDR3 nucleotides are TGCGCCAGCAGCTTGTCCAGGGGAACTGAAGCTTTCTTT. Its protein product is CASSLSRGTEAFF. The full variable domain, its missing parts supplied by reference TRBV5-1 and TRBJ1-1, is KAGVTQTPRYLIKTRGQQVTLSCSPISGHRSVSWYQQTPGQGLQFLFEYFSETQRNKGNFPGRFSGRQFSNSRSEMNVSTLELGDSALYLCASSLSRGTEAFFGQGTRLTVV.

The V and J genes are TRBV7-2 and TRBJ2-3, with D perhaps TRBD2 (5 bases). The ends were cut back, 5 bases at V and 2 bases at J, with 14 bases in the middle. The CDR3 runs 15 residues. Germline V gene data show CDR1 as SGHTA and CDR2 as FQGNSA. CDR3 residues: CASSPGGPFTDTQYF. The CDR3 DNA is TGTGCCAGCAGCCCTGGAGGCCCCTTCACAGATACGCAGTATTTT.

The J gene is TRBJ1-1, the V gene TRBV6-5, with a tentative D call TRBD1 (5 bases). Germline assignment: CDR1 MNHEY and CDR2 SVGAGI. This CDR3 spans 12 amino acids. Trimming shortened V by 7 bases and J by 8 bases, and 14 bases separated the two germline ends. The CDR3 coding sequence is TGTGCCAGCAACTTACGTGGGGGGGAAGCTTTCTTT. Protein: CASNLRGGEAFF.

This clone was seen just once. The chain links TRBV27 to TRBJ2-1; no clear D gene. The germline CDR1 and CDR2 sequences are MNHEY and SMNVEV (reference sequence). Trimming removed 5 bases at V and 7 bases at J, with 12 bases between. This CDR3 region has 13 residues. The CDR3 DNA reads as TGTGCCAGCAGTACCCTTCCTAGAAATGAGCAGTTCTTC. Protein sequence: CASSTLPRNEQFF.

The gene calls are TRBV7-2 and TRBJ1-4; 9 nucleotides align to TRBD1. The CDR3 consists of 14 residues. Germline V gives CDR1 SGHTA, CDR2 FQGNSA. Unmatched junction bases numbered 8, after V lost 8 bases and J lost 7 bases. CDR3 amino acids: CASRGGTGSEKLFF. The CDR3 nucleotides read TGTGCCAGCCGAGGGGGGACAGGGTCTGAAAAACTGTTTTTT.

Written as DNA, the CDR3 is TGTGCCAGCAGTGATAGGCGGGGGGCGGTCTACACAGATACGCAGTATTTT. It yields the protein CASSDRRGAVYTDTQYF. The chain links TRBV2 to TRBJ2-3, with 8 bases lining up with TRBD2. There are 17 residues in the CDR3. Germline V CDR1 and CDR2: SNHLY, FYNNEI. Germline trimming cut 3 bases from V and 2 bases from J; bases unmatched to any gene: 10.

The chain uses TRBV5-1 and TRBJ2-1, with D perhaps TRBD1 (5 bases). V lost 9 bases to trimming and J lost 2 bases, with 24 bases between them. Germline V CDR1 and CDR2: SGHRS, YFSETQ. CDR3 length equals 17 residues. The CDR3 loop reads CATAPRQGQFAYNEQFF. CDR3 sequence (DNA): TGCGCCACCGCGCCCCGGCAGGGTCAATTTGCCTACAATGAGCAGTTCTTC.

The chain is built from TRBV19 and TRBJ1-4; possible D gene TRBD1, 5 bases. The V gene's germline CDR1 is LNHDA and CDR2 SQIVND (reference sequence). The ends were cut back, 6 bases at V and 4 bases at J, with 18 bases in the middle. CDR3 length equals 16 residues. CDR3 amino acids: CASRKQARAFNEKLFF. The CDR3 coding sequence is TGTGCCAGTAGGAAGCAGGCCAGGGCCTTTAATGAAAAACTGTTTTTT.

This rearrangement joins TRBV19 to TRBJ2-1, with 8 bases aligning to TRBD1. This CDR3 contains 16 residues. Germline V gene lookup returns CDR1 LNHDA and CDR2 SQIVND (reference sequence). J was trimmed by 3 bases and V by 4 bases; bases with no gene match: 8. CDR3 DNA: TGTGCCAGTAGTACCTTCAGGGGGCTCTTCTACAATGAGCAGTTCTTC. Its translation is CASSTFRGLFYNEQFF.

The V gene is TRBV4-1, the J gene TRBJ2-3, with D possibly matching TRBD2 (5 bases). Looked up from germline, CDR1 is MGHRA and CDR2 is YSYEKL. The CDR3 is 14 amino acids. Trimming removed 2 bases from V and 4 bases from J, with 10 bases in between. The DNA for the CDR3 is TGCGCCAGCAGCCAATCGGGGTCACCAGATACGCAGTATTTT. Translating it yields CASSQSGSPDTQYF.

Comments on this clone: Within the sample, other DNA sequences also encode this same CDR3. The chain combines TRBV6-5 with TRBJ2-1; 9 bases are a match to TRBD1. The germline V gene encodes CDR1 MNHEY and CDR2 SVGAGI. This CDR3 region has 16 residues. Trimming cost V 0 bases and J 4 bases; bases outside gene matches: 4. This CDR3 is CASSYSNRGPYNEQFF. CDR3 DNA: TGTGCCAGCAGTTACTCTAACAGGGGGCCGTACAATGAGCAGTTCTTC.

The CDR3 loop reads CASSELGTGGRDTQYF. CDR3 in DNA: TGCGCCAGCAGTGAGCTGGGGACAGGGGGCAGAGATACGCAGTATTTT. J is TRBJ2-3 and V is TRBV10-1; 12 bases match TRBD1. The germline gives CDR1 WNHNN, CDR2 SYGVQD (reference sequence). The junction had 5 bases not matched to a gene; V was cut back by 2 bases and J by 5 bases. The CDR3 is 16 amino acids.

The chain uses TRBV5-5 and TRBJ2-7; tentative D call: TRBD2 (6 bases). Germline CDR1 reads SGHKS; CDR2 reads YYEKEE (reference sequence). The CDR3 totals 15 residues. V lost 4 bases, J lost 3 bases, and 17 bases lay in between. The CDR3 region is CASSPLGLGLYEQYF. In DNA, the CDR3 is TGTGCCAGCAGCCCCCTCGGGTTGGGACTCTACGAGCAGTACTTC.

The CDR3 protein is CASSLAGRTEAFF. The DNA for the CDR3 is TGTGCCAGCAGCTTGGCAGGGCGCACTGAAGCTTTCTTT. This sequence joins TRBV5-6 and TRBJ1-1; maybe TRBD1 (5 bases). This CDR3 region has 13 residues. The V gene lost 0 bases and the J gene lost 4 bases, with 7 bases spanning the gap. Germline-derived CDR1 and CDR2 are SGHDT and YYEEEE. Variable domain in full (rest from reference TRBV5-6 and TRBJ1-1): DAGVTQSPTHLIKTRGQQVTLRCSPKSGHDTVSWYQQALGQGPQFIFQYYEEEERQRGNFPDRFSGHQFPNYSSELNVNALLLGDSALYLCASSLAGRTEAFFGQGTRLTVV.